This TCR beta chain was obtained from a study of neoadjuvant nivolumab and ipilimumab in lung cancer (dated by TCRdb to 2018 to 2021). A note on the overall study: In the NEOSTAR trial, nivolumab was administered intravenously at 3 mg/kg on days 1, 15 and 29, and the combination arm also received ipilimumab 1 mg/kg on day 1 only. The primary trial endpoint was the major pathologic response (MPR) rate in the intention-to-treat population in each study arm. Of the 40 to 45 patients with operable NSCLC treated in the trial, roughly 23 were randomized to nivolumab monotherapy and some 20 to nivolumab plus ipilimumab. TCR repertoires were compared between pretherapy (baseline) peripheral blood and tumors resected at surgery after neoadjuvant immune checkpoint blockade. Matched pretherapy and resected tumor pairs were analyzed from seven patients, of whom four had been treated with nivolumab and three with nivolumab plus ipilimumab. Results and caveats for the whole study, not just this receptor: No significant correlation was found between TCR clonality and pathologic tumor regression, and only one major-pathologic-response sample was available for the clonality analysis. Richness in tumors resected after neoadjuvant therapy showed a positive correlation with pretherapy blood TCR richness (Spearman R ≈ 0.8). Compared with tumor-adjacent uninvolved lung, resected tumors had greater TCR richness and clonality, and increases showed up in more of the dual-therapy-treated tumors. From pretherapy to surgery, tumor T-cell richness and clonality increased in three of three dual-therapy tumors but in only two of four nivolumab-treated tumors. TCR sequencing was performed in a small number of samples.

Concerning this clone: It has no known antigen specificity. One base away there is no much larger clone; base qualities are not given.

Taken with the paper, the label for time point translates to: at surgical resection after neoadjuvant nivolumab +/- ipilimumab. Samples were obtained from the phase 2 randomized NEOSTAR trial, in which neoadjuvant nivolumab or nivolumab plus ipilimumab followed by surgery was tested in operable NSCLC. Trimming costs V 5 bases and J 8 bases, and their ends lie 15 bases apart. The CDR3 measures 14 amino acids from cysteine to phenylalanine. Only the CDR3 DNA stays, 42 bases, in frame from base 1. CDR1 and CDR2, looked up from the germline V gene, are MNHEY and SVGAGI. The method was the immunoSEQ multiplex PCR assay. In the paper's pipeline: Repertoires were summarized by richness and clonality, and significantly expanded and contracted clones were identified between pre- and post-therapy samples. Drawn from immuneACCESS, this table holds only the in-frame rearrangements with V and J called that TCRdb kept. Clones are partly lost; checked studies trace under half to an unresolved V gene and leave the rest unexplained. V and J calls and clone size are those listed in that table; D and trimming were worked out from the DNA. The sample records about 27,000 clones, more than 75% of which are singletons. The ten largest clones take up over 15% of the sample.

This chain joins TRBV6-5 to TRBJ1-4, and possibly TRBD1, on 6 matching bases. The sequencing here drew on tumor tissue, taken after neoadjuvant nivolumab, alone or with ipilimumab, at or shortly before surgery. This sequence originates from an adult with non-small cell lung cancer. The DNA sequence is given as TGTGCCAGCAGTCCTCCAGGGGCTAGAGAAAAACTGTTTTTT. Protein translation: CASSPPGAREKLFF.